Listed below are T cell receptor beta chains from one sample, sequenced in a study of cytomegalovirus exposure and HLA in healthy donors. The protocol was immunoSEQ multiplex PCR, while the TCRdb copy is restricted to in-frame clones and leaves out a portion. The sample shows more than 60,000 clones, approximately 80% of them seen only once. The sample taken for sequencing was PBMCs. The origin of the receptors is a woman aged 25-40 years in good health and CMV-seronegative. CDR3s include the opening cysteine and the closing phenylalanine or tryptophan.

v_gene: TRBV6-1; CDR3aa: CASSDRQGADTQYF
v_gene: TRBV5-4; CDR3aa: CASSRGTQETQYF
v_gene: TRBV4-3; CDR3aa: CASSQNPGETYEQYF
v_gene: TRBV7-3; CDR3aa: CASSRDRQTEAFF
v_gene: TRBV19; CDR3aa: CASSIGGGVQETQYF
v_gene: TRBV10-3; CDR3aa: CAISNGTVAYEQYF
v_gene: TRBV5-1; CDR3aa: CASSFGGQGDTGELFF
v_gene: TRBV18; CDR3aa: CASSHPSGGYVEQYF
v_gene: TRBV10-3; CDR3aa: CAITRDRDTGEAFF
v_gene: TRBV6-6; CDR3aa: CASSLDRENTEAFF
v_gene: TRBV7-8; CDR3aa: CASSLEGWTGELFF
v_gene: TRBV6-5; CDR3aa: CASSYYGVSGGYTF
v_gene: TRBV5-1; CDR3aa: CASSLTRRGTDTQYF
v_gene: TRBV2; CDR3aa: CASRAAPSFGELFF
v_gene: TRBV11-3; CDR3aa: CASSKGTLGPTDTQYF
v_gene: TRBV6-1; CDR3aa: CASTGQGPTEAFF
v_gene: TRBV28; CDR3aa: CASTFREGAFF
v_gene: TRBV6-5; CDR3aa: CASRSGGTGSPLHF
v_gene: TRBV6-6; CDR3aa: CASSPGTSDTGELFF
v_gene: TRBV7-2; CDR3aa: CASSLIRLAGNTDTQYF
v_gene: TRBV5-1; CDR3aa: CASSLAETSGLNNEQFF
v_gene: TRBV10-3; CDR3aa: CAISSSGGLREQYF
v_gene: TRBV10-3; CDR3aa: CAISVLGGIANTGELFF
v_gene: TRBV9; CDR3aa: CASSGTENYGYTF
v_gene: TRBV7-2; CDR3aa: CASSPRQGTEAFF
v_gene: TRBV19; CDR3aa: CASRAPEVVTYNEQFF
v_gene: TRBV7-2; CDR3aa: CASSPPGSANTEAFF
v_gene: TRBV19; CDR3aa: CATSPSGNPYNEQFF
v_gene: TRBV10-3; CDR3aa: CAISEGQFSGNTIYF
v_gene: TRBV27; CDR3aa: CASSLTGQAYYEQYF
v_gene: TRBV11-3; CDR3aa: CASTHSANTGELFF
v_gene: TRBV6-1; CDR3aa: CASSEELAGSTDTQYF
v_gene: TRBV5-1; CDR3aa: CASSFTGSYGYTF
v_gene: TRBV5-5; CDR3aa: CASSYYTGELLF
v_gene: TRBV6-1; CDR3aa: CASSRTENTEAFF
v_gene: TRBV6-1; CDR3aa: CASSGGVALYTQYF
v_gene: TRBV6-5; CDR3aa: CASSNLAGVSNEQFF
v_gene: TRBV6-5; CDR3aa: CATVDSFGTGTGYTF
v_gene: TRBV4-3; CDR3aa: CASSQGDRENTEAFF
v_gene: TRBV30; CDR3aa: CAWSVRDTGELFF
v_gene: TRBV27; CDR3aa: CASSLKQGGHQPQHF
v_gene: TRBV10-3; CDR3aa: CAISVPGQGVNEQYF
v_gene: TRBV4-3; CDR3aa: CASSQDLGIGTEAFF
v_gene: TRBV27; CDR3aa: CASSYRLNTEAFF
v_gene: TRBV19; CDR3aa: CASSIDEVNYGYTF
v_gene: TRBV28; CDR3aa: CASRDYGYTF
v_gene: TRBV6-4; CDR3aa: CASSEPRDRGLSGNTIYF
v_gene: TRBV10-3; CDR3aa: CAIKALEANGYTF
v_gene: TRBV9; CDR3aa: CASSVEGGASNQPQHF
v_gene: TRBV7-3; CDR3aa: CASSSSSGSADTQYF
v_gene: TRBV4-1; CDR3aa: CASESVAGADIQYF
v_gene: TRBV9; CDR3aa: CASSVRGDIETQYF
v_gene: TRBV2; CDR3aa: CASSRSDSNQPQHF